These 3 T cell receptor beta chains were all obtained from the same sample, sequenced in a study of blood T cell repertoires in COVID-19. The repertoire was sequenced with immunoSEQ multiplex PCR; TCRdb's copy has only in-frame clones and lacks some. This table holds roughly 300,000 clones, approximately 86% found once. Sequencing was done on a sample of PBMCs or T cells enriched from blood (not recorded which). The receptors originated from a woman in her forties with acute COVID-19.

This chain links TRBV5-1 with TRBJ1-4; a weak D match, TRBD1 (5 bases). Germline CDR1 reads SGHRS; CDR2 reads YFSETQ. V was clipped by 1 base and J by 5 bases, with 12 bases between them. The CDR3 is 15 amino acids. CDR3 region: CASSLTGGYNEKLFF. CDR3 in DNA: TGCGCCAGCAGCTTGACTGGGGGGTACAATGAAAAACTGTTTTTT.

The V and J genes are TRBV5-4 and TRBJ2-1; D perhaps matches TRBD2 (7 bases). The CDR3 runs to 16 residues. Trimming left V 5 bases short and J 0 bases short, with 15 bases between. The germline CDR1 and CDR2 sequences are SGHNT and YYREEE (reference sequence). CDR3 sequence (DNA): TGTGCCAGCAGTGTGGGAGGGGGAAGCTCCTACAATGAGCAGTTCTTC. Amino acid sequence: CASSVGGGSSYNEQFF.

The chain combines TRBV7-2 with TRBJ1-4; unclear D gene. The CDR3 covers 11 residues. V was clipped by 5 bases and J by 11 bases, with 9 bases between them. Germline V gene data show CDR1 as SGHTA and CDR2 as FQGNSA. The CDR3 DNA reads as TGTGCCAGCAGCCCGGGGATGAAACTGTTTTTT. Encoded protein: CASSPGMKLFF.